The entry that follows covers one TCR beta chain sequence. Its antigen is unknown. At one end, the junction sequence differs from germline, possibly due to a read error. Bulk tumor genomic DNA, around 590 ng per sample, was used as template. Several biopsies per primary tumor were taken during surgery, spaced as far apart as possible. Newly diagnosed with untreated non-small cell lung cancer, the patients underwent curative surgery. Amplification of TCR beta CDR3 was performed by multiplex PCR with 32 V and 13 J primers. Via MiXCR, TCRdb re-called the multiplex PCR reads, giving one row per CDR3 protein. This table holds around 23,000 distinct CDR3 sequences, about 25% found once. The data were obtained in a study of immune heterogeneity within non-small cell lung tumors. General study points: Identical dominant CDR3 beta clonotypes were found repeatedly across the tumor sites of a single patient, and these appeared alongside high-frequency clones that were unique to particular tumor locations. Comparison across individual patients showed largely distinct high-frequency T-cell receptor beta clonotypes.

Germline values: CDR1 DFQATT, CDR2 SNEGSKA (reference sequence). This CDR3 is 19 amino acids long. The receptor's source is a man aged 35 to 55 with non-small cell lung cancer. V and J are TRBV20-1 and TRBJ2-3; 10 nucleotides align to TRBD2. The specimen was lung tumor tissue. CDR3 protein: CIALLAGAQGMARTDTQYF. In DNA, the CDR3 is TGCATTGCTCTCCTAGCGGGAGCTCAGGGGATGGCTCGAACAGATACGCAGTATTTT.